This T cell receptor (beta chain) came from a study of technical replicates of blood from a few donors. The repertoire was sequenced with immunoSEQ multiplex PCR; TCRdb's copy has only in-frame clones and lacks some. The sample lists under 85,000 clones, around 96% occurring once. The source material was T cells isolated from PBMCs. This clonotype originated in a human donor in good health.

In DNA, the CDR3 is TGTGCCAGCAGCCAAGTTTTGGCAGAAAAACTGTTTTTT. Its protein product is CASSQVLAEKLFF. The rearrangement joins TRBV4-2 to TRBJ1-4; no definite D call. CDR3 size: 13 residues. Trimming took off 1 base at V and 8 bases at J, with 8 bases between the two ends. The V gene's germline CDR1 is LGHNA and CDR2 YNFKEQ.